These T cell receptor beta chains were read from a single sample in a study of shared clonotypes between healthy human individuals. Libraries were prepared by immunoSEQ multiplex PCR; TCRdb keeps only in-frame clonotypes and omits some of them. The sample carries some 2 million clones, approximately 95% recorded once. Sequencing was performed on naive CD4+ T cells sorted from blood. These receptors all come from a man aged 18 to 29 in good health. The conserved cysteine and the conserved F or W are not part of the CDR3 here.

CDR3aa: SVDGGTTDEQF
v_gene: TRBV29-1

CDR3aa: ASSPSGEYYGYT
v_gene: TRBV18

CDR3aa: ASSRLPGSEQY
v_gene: TRBV4-3

CDR3aa: ASSEGTGSFYGYT
v_gene: TRBV25-1

CDR3aa: SVGLAGGRNEQF
v_gene: TRBV29-1

CDR3aa: ASSGEARNEQF
v_gene: TRBV2

CDR3aa: SVDLGTGGNTIY
v_gene: TRBV29-1

CDR3aa: ASSEQPQGTEAF
v_gene: TRBV5-1

CDR3aa: SVGSRDGTEAF
v_gene: TRBV29-1

CDR3aa: AIRGPRGQVEPQH
v_gene: TRBV10-1

CDR3aa: SVGTGALNYGYT
v_gene: TRBV29-1

CDR3aa: ASSRGAGGNTDTQY
v_gene: TRBV11-2

CDR3aa: ASSPVGGGYT
v_gene: TRBV7-8

CDR3aa: AIRNPTGPSTEAF
v_gene: TRBV10-3

CDR3aa: ASRDSQWASDQETQY
v_gene: TRBV5-1

CDR3aa: SVVLPGTREAF
v_gene: TRBV29-1

CDR3aa: ASTRAAHYGYT
v_gene: TRBV6-5

CDR3aa: ASSPRTETYNSPLH
v_gene: TRBV27

CDR3aa: ASSLGQGLGDTQY
v_gene: TRBV5-1

CDR3aa: ASGLVDGQPQH
v_gene: TRBV12-5

CDR3aa: ASSQDGTFPPIYGYT
v_gene: TRBV4-1

CDR3aa: ASSPGLMGNTIY
v_gene: TRBV5-1

CDR3aa: ASSVGMGSGGTQETQY
v_gene: TRBV9

CDR3aa: ASRSRGQAGELF
v_gene: TRBV2

CDR3aa: ASSLTSGREETQY
v_gene: TRBV27

CDR3aa: AISESGYGYT
v_gene: TRBV10-3

CDR3aa: ASSLDGTEAYGYT
v_gene: TRBV11-2

CDR3aa: ASSDTGYGKLF
v_gene: TRBV10-1

CDR3aa: TSSQEAALETQY
v_gene: TRBV1

CDR3aa: ASSLDYQPQH
v_gene: TRBV5-4

CDR3aa: ASSFFPPLSGANVLT
v_gene: TRBV7-9

CDR3aa: ASSPRDITGELF
v_gene: TRBV19

CDR3aa: ASSLGGLGETQY
v_gene: TRBV5-1

CDR3aa: ASSKRGPGAGGGYNEQF
v_gene: TRBV7-9

CDR3aa: ASTSGASENQPQH
v_gene: TRBV30

CDR3aa: ASSPPLGAGPYEQY
v_gene: TRBV28

CDR3aa: AVSRDRYSGNTIY
v_gene: TRBV6-6

CDR3aa: ASSLGRARETQY
v_gene: TRBV7-2

CDR3aa: AISGGQEETQY
v_gene: TRBV10-3

CDR3aa: ASSLTARGTGSNYGYT
v_gene: TRBV5-1

CDR3aa: ASSLSPGRSGELF
v_gene: TRBV23-1

CDR3aa: ASTRDRGYEQY
v_gene: TRBV6-6

CDR3aa: ASSRTVGQPQH
v_gene: TRBV6-5